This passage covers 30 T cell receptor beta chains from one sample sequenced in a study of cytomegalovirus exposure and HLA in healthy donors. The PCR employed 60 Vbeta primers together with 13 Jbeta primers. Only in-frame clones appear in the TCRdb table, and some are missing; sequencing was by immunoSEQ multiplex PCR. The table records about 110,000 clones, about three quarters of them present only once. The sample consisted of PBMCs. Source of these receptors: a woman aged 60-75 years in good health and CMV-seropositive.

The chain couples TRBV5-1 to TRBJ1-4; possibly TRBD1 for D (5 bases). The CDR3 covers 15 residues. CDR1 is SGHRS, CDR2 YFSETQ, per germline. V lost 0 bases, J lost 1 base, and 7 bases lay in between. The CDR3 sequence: CASSLGQGTNEKLFF. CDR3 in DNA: TGCGCCAGCAGCTTGGGGCAGGGAACTAATGAAAAACTGTTTTTT.

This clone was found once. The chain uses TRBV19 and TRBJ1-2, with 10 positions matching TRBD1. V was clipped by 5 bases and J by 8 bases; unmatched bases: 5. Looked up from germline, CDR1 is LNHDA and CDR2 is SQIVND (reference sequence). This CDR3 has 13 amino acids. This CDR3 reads CASSSWTGGGYTF. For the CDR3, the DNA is TGTGCCAGTAGTTCCTGGACAGGGGGAGGCTACACCTTC.

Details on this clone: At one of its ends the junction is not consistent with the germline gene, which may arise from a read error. CDR3 DNA: TGTGCCGGTAGTATGGCAGTAATCTACGAGCAGTACTTC. Translating gives CAGSMAVIYEQYF. The V and J genes are TRBV19 and TRBJ2-7; D unresolved. The V gene's germline CDR1 is LNHDA and CDR2 SQIVND (reference sequence). The CDR3 has 13 amino acids.

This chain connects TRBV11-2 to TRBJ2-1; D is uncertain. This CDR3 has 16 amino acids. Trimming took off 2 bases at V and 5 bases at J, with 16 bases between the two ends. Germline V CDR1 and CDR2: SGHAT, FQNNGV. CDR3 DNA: TGTGCCAGCAGCTTAAGGTTCGGGTTAGGCCACAATGAGCAGTTCTTC. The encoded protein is CASSLRFGLGHNEQFF.

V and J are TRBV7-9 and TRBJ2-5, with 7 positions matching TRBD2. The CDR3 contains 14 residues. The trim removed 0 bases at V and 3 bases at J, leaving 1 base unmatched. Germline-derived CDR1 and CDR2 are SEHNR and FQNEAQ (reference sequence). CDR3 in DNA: TGTGCCAGCAGCTTAGCGGGGGGGGAAGAGACCCAGTACTTC. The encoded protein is CASSLAGGEETQYF.

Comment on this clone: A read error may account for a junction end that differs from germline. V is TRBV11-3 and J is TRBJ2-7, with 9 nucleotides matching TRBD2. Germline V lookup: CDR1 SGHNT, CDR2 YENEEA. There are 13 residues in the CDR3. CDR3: CASSFSVTGTSYF. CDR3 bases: TGTGCCAGCAGCTTTTCCGTCACCGGGACTAGCTATTTC.

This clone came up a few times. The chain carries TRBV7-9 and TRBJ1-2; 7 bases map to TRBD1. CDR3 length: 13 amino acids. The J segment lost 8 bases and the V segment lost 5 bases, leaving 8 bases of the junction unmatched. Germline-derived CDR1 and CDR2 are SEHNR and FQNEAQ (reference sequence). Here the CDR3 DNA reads TGTGCCAGCAGCCATACAGGGGCCGGGGGCTACACCTTC. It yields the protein CASSHTGAGGYTF.

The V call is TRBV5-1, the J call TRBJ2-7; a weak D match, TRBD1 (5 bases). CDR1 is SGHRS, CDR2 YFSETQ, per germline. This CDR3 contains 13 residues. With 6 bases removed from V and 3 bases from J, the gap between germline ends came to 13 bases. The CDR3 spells CASTPSQGYEQYF. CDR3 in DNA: TGCGCCAGCACCCCCTCCCAGGGCTACGAGCAGTACTTC.

The CDR3: CASSLERGRVSPLHF. The CDR3, as DNA: TGTGCCAGCAGCTTAGAGAGGGGGCGCGTTTCACCCCTCCACTTT. The chain is built from TRBV11-2 and TRBJ1-6; TRBD1 matches 7 bases. The CDR3 runs to 15 residues. The J segment lost 9 bases and the V segment lost 0 bases, leaving 5 bases of the junction unmatched. In germline, CDR1 is SGHAT, CDR2 FQNNGV.

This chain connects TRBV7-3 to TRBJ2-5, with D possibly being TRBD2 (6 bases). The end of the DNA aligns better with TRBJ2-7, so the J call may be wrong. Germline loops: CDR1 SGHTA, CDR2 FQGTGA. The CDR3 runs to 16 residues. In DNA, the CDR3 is TGTGCCAGCAGCCCACCCCGTCCGGGAGTGATAGACGAGCAGTACTTC. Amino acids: CASSPPRPGVIDEQYF.

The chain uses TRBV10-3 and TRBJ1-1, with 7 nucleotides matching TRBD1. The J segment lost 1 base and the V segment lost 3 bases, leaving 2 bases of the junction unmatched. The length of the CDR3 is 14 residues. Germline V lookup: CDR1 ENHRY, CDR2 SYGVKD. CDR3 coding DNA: TGTGCCATCAGTGACGGGACAGCGAACACTGAAGCTTTCTTT. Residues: CAISDGTANTEAFF.

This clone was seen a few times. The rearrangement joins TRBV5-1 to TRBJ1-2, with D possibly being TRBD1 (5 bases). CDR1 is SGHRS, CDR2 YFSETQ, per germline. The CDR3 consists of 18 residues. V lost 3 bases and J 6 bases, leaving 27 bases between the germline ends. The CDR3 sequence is CASSSGAPSGTRGDGYTF. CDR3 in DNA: TGCGCCAGCAGCTCGGGAGCCCCCTCTGGCACCCGAGGGGATGGCTACACCTTC. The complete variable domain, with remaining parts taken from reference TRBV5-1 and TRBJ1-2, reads KAGVTQTPRYLIKTRGQQVTLSCSPISGHRSVSWYQQTPGQGLQFLFEYFSETQRNKGNFPGRFSGRQFSNSRSEMNVSTLELGDSALYLCASSSGAPSGTRGDGYTFGSGTRLTVV.

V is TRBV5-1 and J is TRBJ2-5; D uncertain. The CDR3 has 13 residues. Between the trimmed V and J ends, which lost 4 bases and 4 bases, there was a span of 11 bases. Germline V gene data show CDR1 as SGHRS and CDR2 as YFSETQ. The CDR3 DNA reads TGCGCCAGCAGCCTTGTGGGCTCAGAGACCCAGTACTTC. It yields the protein CASSLVGSETQYF.

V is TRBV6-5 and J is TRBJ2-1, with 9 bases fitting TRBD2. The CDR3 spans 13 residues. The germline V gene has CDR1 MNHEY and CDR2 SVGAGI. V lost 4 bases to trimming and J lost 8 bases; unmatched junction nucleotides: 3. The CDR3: CASSWREGYEQFF. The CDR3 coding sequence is TGTGCCAGCAGTTGGCGGGAGGGATATGAGCAGTTCTTC.

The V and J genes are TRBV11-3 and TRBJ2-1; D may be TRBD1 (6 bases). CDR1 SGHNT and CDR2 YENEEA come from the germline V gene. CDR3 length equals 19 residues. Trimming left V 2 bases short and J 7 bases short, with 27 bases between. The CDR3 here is CASSLPAIWAGEKGNEQFF. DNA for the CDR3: TGTGCCAGCAGCTTACCCGCTATCTGGGCAGGGGAAAAAGGAAATGAGCAGTTCTTC. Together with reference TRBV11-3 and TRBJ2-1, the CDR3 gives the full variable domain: EAGVVQSPRYKIIEKKQPVAFWCNPISGHNTLYWYLQNLGQGPELLIRYENEEAVDDSQLPKDRFSAERLKGVDSTLKIQPAELGDSAVYLCASSLPAIWAGEKGNEQFFGPGTRLTVL.

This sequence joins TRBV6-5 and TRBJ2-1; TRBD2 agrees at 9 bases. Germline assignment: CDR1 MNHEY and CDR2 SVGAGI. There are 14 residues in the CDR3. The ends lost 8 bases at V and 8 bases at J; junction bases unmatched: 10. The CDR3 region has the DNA TGTGCCAGCGGATTAGCGGGAGAATTGGATGAGCAGTTCTTC. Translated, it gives CASGLAGELDEQFF.

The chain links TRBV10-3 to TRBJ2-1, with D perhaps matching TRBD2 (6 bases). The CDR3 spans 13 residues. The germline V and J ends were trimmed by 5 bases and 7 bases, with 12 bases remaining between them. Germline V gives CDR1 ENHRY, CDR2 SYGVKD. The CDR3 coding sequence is TGTGCCATCAGTCACCGGGACTTGAATGAGCAGTTCTTC. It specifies CAISHRDLNEQFF.

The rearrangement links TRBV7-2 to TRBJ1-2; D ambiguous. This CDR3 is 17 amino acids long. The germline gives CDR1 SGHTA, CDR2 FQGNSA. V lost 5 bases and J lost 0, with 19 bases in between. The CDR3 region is CASSPPSGQQTNYGYTF. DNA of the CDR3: TGTGCCAGCAGCCCCCCCTCTGGGCAACAAACTAACTATGGCTACACCTTC.

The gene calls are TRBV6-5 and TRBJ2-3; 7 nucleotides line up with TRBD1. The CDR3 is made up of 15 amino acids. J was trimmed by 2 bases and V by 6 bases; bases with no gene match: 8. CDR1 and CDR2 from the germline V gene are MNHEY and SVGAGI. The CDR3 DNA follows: TGTGCCAGCAGAAAGTACGACAGGGTCACAGATACGCAGTATTTT. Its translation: CASRKYDRVTDTQYF.

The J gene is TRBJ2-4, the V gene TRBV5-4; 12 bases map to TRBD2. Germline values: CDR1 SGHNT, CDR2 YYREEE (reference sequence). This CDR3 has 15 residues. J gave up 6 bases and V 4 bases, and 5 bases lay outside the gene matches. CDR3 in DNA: TGTGCCAGCAGCAGGACTAGCGGGATAACAAACATTCAGTACTTC. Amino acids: CASSRTSGITNIQYF.

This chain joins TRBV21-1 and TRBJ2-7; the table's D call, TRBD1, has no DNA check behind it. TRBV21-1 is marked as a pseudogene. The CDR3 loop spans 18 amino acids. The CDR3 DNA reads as TGTGCCAGCAGCAAATTGCGACCCTCCGGGACAGGGTCCTACGAGCAGTACTTC. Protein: CASSKLRPSGTGSYEQYF.

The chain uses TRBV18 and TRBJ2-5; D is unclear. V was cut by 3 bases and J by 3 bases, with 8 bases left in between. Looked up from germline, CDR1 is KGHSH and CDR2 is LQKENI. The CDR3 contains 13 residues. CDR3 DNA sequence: TGTGCCAGCTCACCTGCCCCTAAAGAGACCCAGTACTTC. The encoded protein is CASSPAPKETQYF.

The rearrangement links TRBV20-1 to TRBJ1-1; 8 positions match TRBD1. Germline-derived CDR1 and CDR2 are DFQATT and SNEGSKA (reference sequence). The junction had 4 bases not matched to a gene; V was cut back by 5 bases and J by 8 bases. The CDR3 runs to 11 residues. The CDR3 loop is CSAGTGFEAFF. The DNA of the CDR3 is TGCAGTGCTGGGACAGGTTTCGAAGCTTTCTTT.

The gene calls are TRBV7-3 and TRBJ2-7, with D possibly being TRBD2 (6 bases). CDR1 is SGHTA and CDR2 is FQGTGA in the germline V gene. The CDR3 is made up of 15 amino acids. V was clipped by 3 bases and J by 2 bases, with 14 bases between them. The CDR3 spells CASSFSGAYPYEQYF. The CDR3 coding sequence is TGTGCCAGCAGCTTCTCGGGAGCTTATCCCTACGAGCAGTACTTC.

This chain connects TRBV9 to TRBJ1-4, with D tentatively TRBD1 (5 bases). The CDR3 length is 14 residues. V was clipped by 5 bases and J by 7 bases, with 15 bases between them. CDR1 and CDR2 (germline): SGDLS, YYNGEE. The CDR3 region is CASSPPGGVEKLFF. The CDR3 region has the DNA TGTGCCAGCAGTCCCCCTGGGGGGGTTGAAAAACTGTTTTTT.

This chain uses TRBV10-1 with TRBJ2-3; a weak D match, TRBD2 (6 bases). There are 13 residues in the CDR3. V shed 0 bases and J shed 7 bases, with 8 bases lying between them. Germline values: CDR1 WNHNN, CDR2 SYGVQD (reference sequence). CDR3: CASSESWTNTQYF. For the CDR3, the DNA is TGCGCCAGCAGTGAGTCCTGGACTAATACGCAGTATTTT.

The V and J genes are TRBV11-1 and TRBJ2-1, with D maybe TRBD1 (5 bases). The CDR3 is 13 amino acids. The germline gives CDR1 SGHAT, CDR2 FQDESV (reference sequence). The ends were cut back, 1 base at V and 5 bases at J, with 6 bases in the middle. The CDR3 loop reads CASSLDRNNEQFF. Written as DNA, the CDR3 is TGTGCCAGCAGCTTAGACAGGAACAATGAGCAGTTCTTC.

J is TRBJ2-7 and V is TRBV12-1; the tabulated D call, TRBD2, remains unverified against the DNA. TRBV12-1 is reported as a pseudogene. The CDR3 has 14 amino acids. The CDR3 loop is CASSPAGPSYEQYF. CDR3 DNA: TGTGCCAGCTCTCCGGCGGGGCCCTCCTACGAGCAGTACTTC.

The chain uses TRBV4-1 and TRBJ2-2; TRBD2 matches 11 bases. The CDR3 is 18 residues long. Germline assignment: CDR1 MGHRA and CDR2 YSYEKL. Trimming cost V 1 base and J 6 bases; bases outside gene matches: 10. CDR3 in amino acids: CASSQAQTSGITAGELFF. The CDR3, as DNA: TGCGCCAGCAGCCAAGCCCAGACTAGCGGGATCACGGCCGGGGAGCTGTTTTTT.

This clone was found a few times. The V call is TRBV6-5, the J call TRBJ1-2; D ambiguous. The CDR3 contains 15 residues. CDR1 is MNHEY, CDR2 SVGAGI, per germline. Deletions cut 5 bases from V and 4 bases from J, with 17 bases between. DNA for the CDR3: TGTGCCAGCAGTATGGACGGAGGGAATTTCTATGGCTACACCTTC. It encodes CASSMDGGNFYGYTF.